The T cell receptor beta chain under discussion was sequenced for a study of blood T cell repertoires in COVID-19. Study-wide background: From the United States, Italy and Spain came samples of acute and convalescent COVID-19. Sample material is recorded as cDNA or gDNA derived from T cells, B-cell-depleted T cells, or PBMCs.

The germline V gene has CDR1 MDHEN and CDR2 SYDVKM. Trimming removed 5 bases from V and 8 bases from J, with 21 bases in between. The CDR3 runs to 15 residues. Original handling: The assay estimated nucleated cells by amplifying reference gene primers. Some clones are missing from TCRdb's copy, which holds only in-frame ones; the method was immunoSEQ multiplex PCR. V and J calls plus clone size are reproduced from that table; the DNA served to infer D and trimming. This sample yields 110,000 or so clones, of which about 90% are seen a single time; under 3% belongs to the top ten. This sequence joins TRBV28 and TRBJ1-2; D remains ambiguous. The receptor was isolated from a human donor in a cohort sampled during active COVID-19. What was sequenced was peripheral blood. The CDR3 is CASSRAGESTGGYTF. CDR3 coding DNA: TGTGCCAGCAGTAGGGCAGGTGAATCCACGGGAGGCTACACCTTC.